A single sample is the source of the 4 T cell receptor beta chains below, sequenced in a study of CD8+CD57+ T cells in acquired aplastic anemia. CD8+CD57+ cell expansion had been shown by flow cytometry in patients chosen for sequencing. Investigators profiled TCR beta VDJ and CDR3 from genomic DNA template. TCRdb reprocessed the reads via MiXCR and lists one record per CDR3 protein. The sample carries around 200,000 distinct CDR3 sequences, roughly half recorded once. Sequenced material: sorted CD4+, CD8+, or CD8+CD57+ T cells (not recorded which) from PBMCs. The source of these receptors is a human donor with aplastic anemia.

As to this clonotype: A junction boundary mismatches the germline segment, possibly from a read error. The chain has TRBV10-3 and TRBJ2-5, with 14 bases aligning to TRBD2. The germline CDR1 and CDR2 sequences are ENHRY and SYGVKD. CDR3 length: 16 residues. In DNA form, the CDR3 reads TGTGCCACCAGTGATAGTCTGACTAGCGGGAGGGAGGCCCAGTACTTC. Protein: CATSDSLTSGREAQYF.

This clonotype has ten or more counts. V usage is TRBV19 and J usage is TRBJ1-1; 7 bases are shared with TRBD1. This CDR3 spans 16 amino acids. J lost 0 bases, V lost 7 bases, and 11 bases had no gene match. The germline V gene has CDR1 LNHDA and CDR2 SQIVND (reference sequence). The CDR3 sequence: CASNAPGQPLNTEAFF. Here the CDR3 DNA reads TGTGCCAGTAACGCTCCGGGACAGCCTCTGAACACTGAAGCTTTCTTT.

This chain links TRBV6-4 with TRBJ2-3, with 8 bases lining up with TRBD2. V lost 5 bases, J lost 0 bases, and 4 bases stayed unmatched. Germline loops: CDR1 MRHNA, CDR2 SNTAGT. This CDR3 spans 15 amino acids. The CDR3 DNA follows: TGTGCCAGCAGTAGGGTAGCGGGGAGCACAGATACGCAGTATTTT. The encoded protein is CASSRVAGSTDTQYF.

This clonotype was recorded many times. J is TRBJ1-1 and V is TRBV20-1; D possibly corresponds to TRBD1 (5 bases). V was trimmed by 1 base and J by 5 bases, leaving 14 bases between them. In germline, CDR1 is DFQATT, CDR2 SNEGSKA (reference sequence). The CDR3 length is 14 residues. The CDR3 loop is CSARGGGGGTEAFF. The CDR3 DNA is TGCAGTGCTAGAGGGGGGGGAGGCGGAACTGAAGCTTTCTTT.